Below, one T cell receptor (beta chain) is given with its context. This sample was taken from a study of blood T cell repertoires in COVID-19. Study information: T cells, B-cell-depleted T cells, or PBMCs provided the cDNA or gDNA that served as material.

In the original workflow: Amplification from reference gene primers served as the basis for estimated nucleated cell counts. Libraries were prepared by immunoSEQ multiplex PCR; TCRdb keeps only in-frame clonotypes and omits some of them. V and J calls and clone size are as listed in that table; D and trimming were resolved from the DNA. The data contain 180,000 or so clones, approximately 80% of them singletons. Germline loops: CDR1 MDHEN, CDR2 SYDVKM. V shed 6 bases, J shed 4 bases, and the junction held 8 bases outside the gene matches. The CDR3 is made up of 14 amino acids. This clonotype was sampled from a man aged 45-60 years who had recovered from COVID-19. This rearrangement joins TRBV28 to TRBJ2-5; TRBD1 matches 7 bases. The sample comprised PBMCs or T cells enriched from blood (not recorded which). The CDR3 DNA follows: TGTGCCAGCAGCCAGGCAGGGGGAACAGAGACCCAGTACTTC. As protein: CASSQAGGTETQYF. Full variable domain (missing parts from reference TRBV28 and TRBJ2-5): DVKVTQSSRYLVKRTGEKVFLECVQDMDHENMFWYRQDPGLGLRLIYFSYDVKMKEKGDIPEGYSVSREKKERFSLILESASTNQTSMYLCASSQAGGTETQYFGPGTRLLVL.